The TCR beta chain described here comes from a study of OX40 agonist ivuxolimab in advanced cancers. Across the study: Ivuxolimab doses were 0.01, 0.1, 0.3, 1.5, 3 or 10 mg/kg every 2 weeks.

Assay used: immunoSEQ multiplex PCR; TCRdb lists only in-frame clones, some missing. The sample yields approximately 35,000 clones, 74% seen once. Comments on this clone: Its cognate antigen is unknown.

The study's findings and limits: Both CD4+ and CD8+ T cell populations in blood had undergone clonal expansion by week 6 at 0.1 to 3.0 mg/kg. Expanded clones belonging to CD8+ T cells outnumbered, on average, those of CD4+.

The sample here was CD4+ or CD8+ T cells sorted from blood, taken in a trial of the OX40 agonist ivuxolimab. The sequence was collected from an adult with an advanced solid tumor such as melanoma, head and neck, liver or kidney cancer.

CDR3 in DNA: TGTGCCAGCAGCTTGGGGTTCTATAGGCGGGGGGTTTACGAGCAGTACTTC. Translated, it gives CASSLGFYRRGVYEQYF. The rearrangement joins TRBV5-4 to TRBJ2-7; 8 bases are a match to TRBD2. The CDR3 totals 17 residues. The ends lost 0 bases at V and 4 bases at J; junction bases unmatched: 12. Germline assignment: CDR1 SGHNT and CDR2 YYREEE (reference sequence).